A selection of T cell receptor beta chains follows, all from one sample in a study of siplizumab effects on memory and regulatory T cells. Only in-frame clones appear in the TCRdb table, and some are missing; sequencing was by immunoSEQ multiplex PCR. The profile shows approximately 100,000 clones, 92% of them singletons. The specimen sequenced was non-Treg CD4+ T cells sorted from blood. The source of these receptors is a human donor in good health. Both conserved end residues are part of each CDR3. Fields, in order: CDR3 DNA, CDR3 protein, J gene, clone size, V gene, D gene. A D gene is named only where the DNA matches it firmly. The size entry is marked missing in some rows and otherwise reads once, few, many or a size class.

TGTGCCAGCAGTTACAGGGGTGGCTACACCTTC,CASSYRGGYTF,TRBJ1-2,-,TRBV6-5,-
TGCGCCAGCAGCCGAGGGACTAGCGGAGCCACCGGGGAGCTGTTTTTT,CASSRGTSGATGELFF,TRBJ2-2,once,TRBV4-1,TRBD2
TGTGCCAGCAGAACCGCGGGAGGCACCTACGAGCAGTACTTC,CASRTAGGTYEQYF,TRBJ2-7,-,TRBV27,TRBD2
TGCGCCAGCAGCTTGGGACTCTACGAGCAGTACTTC,CASSLGLYEQYF,TRBJ2-7,once,TRBV5-1,-
TGTGCCAGCAGTTTCTCCGCGACAGGGACTACAGATACGCAGTATTTT,CASSFSATGTTDTQYF,TRBJ2-3,-,TRBV28,-
TGTGCCAGCAAAACGGACAGGGGGCAAGTGGCTGAAGCTTTCTTT,CASKTDRGQVAEAFF,TRBJ1-1,once,TRBV6-1,TRBD1
TGTGCCAGCAGTGGAGGTACCCTAGCCAAAAACATTCAGTACTTC,CASSGGTLAKNIQYF,TRBJ2-4,-,TRBV2,-
TGTGCCACCAGCAGAGTTAGGGAAGTGGAGCAGTACTTC,CATSRVREVEQYF,TRBJ2-7,-,TRBV15,-
TGTGCCAGCTCACCGAGCCAGGACCCCTATGGCTACACCTTC,CASSPSQDPYGYTF,TRBJ1-2,-,TRBV18,-
TGTGCCAGCGACGCCTTTGGGACCCAGTACTTC,CASDAFGTQYF,TRBJ2-5,-,TRBV4-2,-
TGTGCCAGCAGTTACGGTGAAAGGCGGGAGTACGATACGCAGTATTTT,CASSYGERREYDTQYF,TRBJ2-3,-,TRBV6-5,TRBD2
TGCGCCAGCAGGGCCGCAAGGGGGAGCAATCAGCCCCAGCATTTT,CASRAARGSNQPQHF,TRBJ1-5,-,TRBV10-2,-
TGTGCCAGCAGCTTGGCCGGGCTCGGGAATGAGCAGTTCTTC,CASSLAGLGNEQFF,TRBJ2-1,-,TRBV5-4,-
TGTGCCAGCAGTGAAGCGCGAGGGGTAGAGACCCAGTACTTC,CASSEARGVETQYF,TRBJ2-5,-,TRBV6-1,-
TGTGCCAGCAGCTCGAGGCTAGCGGGGATGAGGGATGAGCAGTTCTTC,CASSSRLAGMRDEQFF,TRBJ2-1,-,TRBV7-8,TRBD2
TGTGCCAGCAGCAGAACCGGGACAGGGGGTAGTGGCTACACCTTC,CASSRTGTGGSGYTF,TRBJ1-2,-,TRBV6-6,TRBD1
TGCAGCGTTGTCCGGGACAGTGAGCAGTTCTTC,CSVVRDSEQFF,TRBJ2-1,-,TRBV29-1,TRBD1
TGCAGCGTGGAGGGACGGGGCTCCTACAATGAGCAGTTCTTC,CSVEGRGSYNEQFF,TRBJ2-1,-,TRBV29-1,-
TGTGCCAGCAGTGGCTTACACCACTCTGGGGCCAACGTCCTGACTTTC,CASSGLHHSGANVLTF,TRBJ2-6,-,TRBV6-1,-
TGTGCCAGCAGATCCGACAGGAGCTCCTACGAGCAGTACTTC,CASRSDRSSYEQYF,TRBJ2-7,-,TRBV6-6,-
TGTGCCTGGAGTTTTGGTTTCACCGGGGAGCTGTTTTTT,CAWSFGFTGELFF,TRBJ2-2,-,TRBV30,-
TGCGCCAGCAGCCTTACCTGGGGGGGCGGGGGCCAGCCCCAGCATTTT,CASSLTWGGGGQPQHF,TRBJ1-5,-,TRBV4-1,-
TGTGCCAGCAGCTTGGCGGGCGAGGCAGATACGCAGTATTTT,CASSLAGEADTQYF,TRBJ2-3,-,TRBV11-3,-
TGTGCCAGCAGCTTAGATTTTGGTGCCGGGGAGCTGTTTTTT,CASSLDFGAGELFF,TRBJ2-2,once,TRBV7-3,-
TGTGCCAGCAGCTACAGCAGGGGGTGGAGTGGCTACGAGCAGTACTTC,CASSYSRGWSGYEQYF,TRBJ2-7,-,TRBV5-8,TRBD1
TGTGCCAGCAGCTTGGCAGGGGAAGACAACGTCCTGACTTTC,CASSLAGEDNVLTF,TRBJ2-6,once,TRBV5-4,-
TGTGCCAGCAGCTTAGACCCAGGGTTTTCGGACGATACGCAGTATTTT,CASSLDPGFSDDTQYF,TRBJ2-3,-,TRBV11-3,-
TGTGCCAGCAGCCCAAACAGGAGCTCCTATAATTCACCCCTCCACTTT,CASSPNRSSYNSPLHF,TRBJ1-6,-,TRBV7-8,-
TGTGCCAGCAGCGAGCCTTTGATAGGAGGTGGCTACACCTTC,CASSEPLIGGGYTF,TRBJ1-2,-,TRBV6-1,-
TGTGCCAGCAGCCCGGTTGACAGGGGAGGTGACGAGCAGTACTTC,CASSPVDRGGDEQYF,TRBJ2-7,-,TRBV5-4,TRBD1
TGTGCCAGCAGGGTGACTAGCGGGACCTCTAGCACAGATACGCAGTATTTT,CASRVTSGTSSTDTQYF,TRBJ2-3,once,TRBV2,TRBD2
TGTGCCAGCAGTCAATCCCGGGATACTGAAGCTTTCTTT,CASSQSRDTEAFF,TRBJ1-1,-,TRBV28,-
TGTGCCAGCAGTAGGACAGGGAACGGCTACACCTTC,CASSRTGNGYTF,TRBJ1-2,-,TRBV6-1,TRBD1
TGTGCCAGCAGTGATAGACAGGGTGGAGAGACCCAGTACTTC,CASSDRQGGETQYF,TRBJ2-5,-,TRBV28,TRBD1
TGTGCCAGCAGCTTAGACACAGATACGCAGTATTTT,CASSLDTDTQYF,TRBJ2-3,few,TRBV7-9,-
TGTGCCAGCAGTTACATGGACGGCTACGAGCAGTACTTC,CASSYMDGYEQYF,TRBJ2-7,-,TRBV6-6,-
TGTGCCAGCAGTGCAAGACTAGCGGGAGAGGGCGAGCAGTACTTC,CASSARLAGEGEQYF,TRBJ2-7,-,TRBV2,TRBD2
TGTGCCAGCAGCTTCGGACAGGGGGTAGTCGGCGAGCAGTACTTC,CASSFGQGVVGEQYF,TRBJ2-7,once,TRBV5-4,TRBD1
TGTGCCAGCCGGGCGGGAAGGAACACTGAAGCTTTCTTT,CASRAGRNTEAFF,TRBJ1-1,-,TRBV2,-
TGTGCTAGTGCCCAAATCATAGCGGGATCCGGGGCCTACAATGAGCAGTTCTTC,CASAQIIAGSGAYNEQFF,TRBJ2-1,-,TRBV12-5,TRBD2
TGCGCCAGCAGCCCCAAGCGGGATGCGAACACCGGGGAGCTGTTTTTT,CASSPKRDANTGELFF,TRBJ2-2,once,TRBV5-1,TRBD2
TGTGCCAGCAGCCATTTGTGGGGAGCGGGGGCTACCCAGTACTTC,CASSHLWGAGATQYF,TRBJ2-5,-,TRBV4-2,TRBD2
TGTGCCAGCAGCGTAGGTAGTACCTACAATGAGCAGTTCTTC,CASSVGSTYNEQFF,TRBJ2-1,-,TRBV9,-